One sample yielded the 9 T cell receptor beta chains listed below, sequenced in a study of blood T cell repertoires in COVID-19. TCRdb keeps only in-frame clones here, not all; method: immunoSEQ multiplex PCR. The sample lists a few hundred thousand clones; about 90% were seen once. The sample consisted of PBMCs or T cells enriched from blood (not recorded which). The receptor source for this set is a man aged 25 to 45 who had recovered from COVID-19.

The rearrangement links TRBV5-1 to TRBJ1-1; TRBD1 is a possible D gene (5 bases). Per the germline V gene, CDR1 is SGHRS and CDR2 is YFSETQ. The CDR3 runs to 17 residues. With 0 bases removed from V and 1 base from J, the gap between germline ends came to 16 bases. The CDR3 sequence is CASSLGGWGRSNTEAFF. The CDR3 nucleotides are TGCGCCAGCAGCTTGGGCGGTTGGGGCAGGTCGAACACTGAAGCTTTCTTT.

This clone came up a few times. The chain recombines TRBV28 with TRBJ1-1; 7 bases fit TRBD1. The CDR3 has 13 amino acids. CDR1 is MDHEN and CDR2 is SYDVKM in the germline V gene. V shed 5 bases and J 4 bases; nucleotides not matched to a gene: 4. DNA for the CDR3: TGTGCCAGCAGTAGGACAGGTCCCACTGAAGCTTTCTTT. It specifies CASSRTGPTEAFF.

This CDR3 is CASSPEGRETQYF. CDR3 bases: TGTGCCAGCAGTCCGGAGGGCCGAGAGACCCAGTACTTC. The chain recombines TRBV27 with TRBJ2-5, with D possibly TRBD2 on 6 matching bases. The V end was cut by 5 bases, the J end by 4 bases, with 11 bases between. The CDR3 sequence is 13 residues long. Germline CDR1 and CDR2: MNHEY and SMNVEV (reference sequence).

The chain has TRBV11-2 and TRBJ2-1, with 7 nucleotides matching TRBD1. Germline CDR1 and CDR2: SGHAT and FQNNGV. The J segment lost 1 base and the V segment lost 6 bases, leaving 9 bases of the junction unmatched. CDR3 size: 16 residues. DNA for the CDR3: TGTGCCAGCAGATCCATAAGGGGGCGATCCTACAATGAGCAGTTCTTC. Its translation: CASRSIRGRSYNEQFF.

The genes are TRBV4-1 and TRBJ2-5, with unresolved D. Trimming left V 1 base short and J 2 bases short, with 11 bases between. The germline V gene encodes CDR1 MGHRA and CDR2 YSYEKL. The CDR3 totals 15 residues. The CDR3 DNA sequence: TGCGCCAGCAGCCAAGTTTTGGCGGCACAAGAGACCCAGTACTTC. This translates into CASSQVLAAQETQYF.

This clone occurred a few times. The chain carries TRBV30 and TRBJ1-2; TRBD1 matches at 7 bases. Germline V gives CDR1 GTSNPN, CDR2 SVGIG (reference sequence). CDR3 length: 13 residues. The CDR3 protein is CAKTGQSNYGYTF. The CDR3 DNA follows: TGTGCTAAAACGGGACAGTCTAACTATGGCTACACCTTC.

The rearrangement links TRBV19 to TRBJ1-4, with 9 bases that match TRBD1. Unmatched junction bases numbered 1, after V lost 1 base and J lost 7 bases. The CDR3 is made up of 14 amino acids. CDR1 and CDR2 (germline): LNHDA, SQIVND (reference sequence). CDR3 loop: CASSIATGGEKLFF. CDR3 nucleotide sequence: TGTGCCAGTAGTATAGCGACAGGGGGTGAAAAACTGTTTTTT.

The genes are TRBV7-9 and TRBJ1-4; the match to TRBD1 covers 8 bases. The CDR3 covers 17 residues. V trimming: 4 bases; J trimming: 2 bases; junction bases outside the gene matches: 9. Germline values: CDR1 SEHNR, CDR2 FQNEAQ (reference sequence). CDR3 bases: TGTGCCAGCAGCTCGCCCTACTCAGGGGGCACTAATGAAAAACTGTTTTTT. This gives the protein CASSSPYSGGTNEKLFF.

V gene TRBV2 combines with J gene TRBJ1-6; D call uncertain. The CDR3 has 13 residues. V was trimmed by 7 bases and J by 1 base, leaving 5 bases between them. Germline CDR1 is SNHLY and CDR2 is FYNNEI. The CDR3 region is CASTLSYNSPLHF. DNA of the CDR3: TGTGCCAGCACGTTGTCCTATAATTCACCCCTCCACTTT.